These 10 T cell receptor beta chains were all obtained from the same sample, sequenced in a study of blood T cell repertoires in COVID-19. Measured with immunoSEQ multiplex PCR; TCRdb has only the in-frame clones, and not every one. The table has around 250,000 clones, roughly 84% seen once; the top ten hold 1.5%. Sample: peripheral blood. The source of these receptors is a woman between 40 and 55 years old who had recovered from COVID-19.

The genes are TRBV4-1 and TRBJ2-1, with a possible D match to TRBD2 (6 bases). V lost 3 bases, J lost 6 bases, and 12 bases lay in between. The germline CDR1 and CDR2 sequences are MGHRA and YSYEKL. The CDR3 has 14 residues. The CDR3 region is CASSQELAFNEQFF. In DNA, the CDR3 is TGCGCCAGCAGCCAGGAGCTAGCGTTCAATGAGCAGTTCTTC.

This clone was counted a few times. V is TRBV3-1 (or the pseudogene TRBV3-2) and J is TRBJ1-3; perhaps TRBD1 as D (5 bases). CDR3 length equals 14 residues. Trimming took off 6 bases at V and 4 bases at J, with 13 bases between the two ends. Germline CDR1 reads LGHDT; CDR2 reads YNNKEL (reference sequence). Here the CDR3 reads CASRLTGGGNTIYF. The CDR3, as DNA: TGTGCCAGCAGGTTAACAGGTGGGGGAAACACCATATATTTT.

This clone was counted a few times. The genes are TRBV30 and TRBJ1-2, with D uncertain. This CDR3 spans 13 amino acids. V dropped 1 base and J dropped 6 bases, with 12 bases sitting between them. The germline V gene encodes CDR1 GTSNPN and CDR2 SVGIG (reference sequence). The DNA of the CDR3 is TGTGCCTGGAGTGCTACTCCGCGAAATGGCTACACCTTC. Protein product: CAWSATPRNGYTF.

The rearrangement links TRBV5-4 to TRBJ2-1, with 7 nucleotides matching TRBD1. Germline lookup yields CDR1 SGHNT and CDR2 YYREEE (reference sequence). Trimming at V came to 4 bases and at J to 8 bases, leaving 9 bases not matched to a gene. The CDR3 extends over 14 amino acids. Here the CDR3 DNA reads TGTGCCAGCAGCCTCACCATCACAGGGGATGAGCAGTTCTTC. It encodes CASSLTITGDEQFF.

V and J are TRBV6-5 and TRBJ2-1; perhaps TRBD1 as D (6 bases). This CDR3 spans 13 amino acids. V lost 5 bases and J 7 bases, leaving 12 bases between the germline ends. Germline CDR1 reads MNHEY; CDR2 reads SVGAGI. The CDR3, as DNA: TGTGCCAGCAGTACAGGGAGCGAAAATGAGCAGTTCTTC. Its protein is CASSTGSENEQFF.

On this clone: The sample contains more than one DNA sequence encoding this CDR3. CDR3 sequence: CASSSTGVGNQPQHF. CDR3 bases: TGTGCCAGCAGCTCTACAGGGGTGGGCAATCAGCCCCAGCATTTT. This chain connects TRBV2 to TRBJ1-5, with 7 bases aligning to TRBD1. This CDR3 is 15 amino acids long. Germline trimming cut 6 bases from V and 2 bases from J; bases unmatched to any gene: 7. Germline V gives CDR1 SNHLY, CDR2 FYNNEI.

The gene calls are TRBV3-1 (or the pseudogene TRBV3-2) and TRBJ2-3, with 9 bases identical to TRBD2. Trimming cost V 4 bases and J 0 bases; bases outside gene matches: 14. The CDR3 consists of 19 residues. Germline CDR1 LGHDT, CDR2 YNNKEL (reference sequence). The CDR3 nucleotides are TGTGCCAGCAGCCTCACCGGGACTAGCCTAAAGCTTAGCACAGATACGCAGTATTTT. Protein sequence: CASSLTGTSLKLSTDTQYF.

V gene TRBV19 combines with J gene TRBJ1-2, with TRBD1 as a possible D gene (6 bases). The V end was cut by 9 bases, the J end by 4 bases, with 15 bases between. The CDR3 contains 13 residues. From germline, CDR1 is LNHDA and CDR2 SQIVND (reference sequence). The CDR3 loop reads CASEQGGGYGYTF. The CDR3 bases are TGTGCCAGCGAACAGGGTGGCGGCTATGGCTACACCTTC.

This chain uses TRBV7-6 with TRBJ1-1; D is possibly TRBD1 (5 bases). The germline gives CDR1 SGHVS, CDR2 FNYEAQ. V shed 2 bases and J shed 0 bases, with 13 bases lying between them. The CDR3 has 16 residues. This chain's CDR3 is CASSLSSGRVNTEAFF. The CDR3 DNA reads as TGTGCCAGCAGCTTATCTTCTGGCAGGGTGAACACTGAAGCTTTCTTT.

The chain combines TRBV19 with TRBJ2-1; no definite D call. The CDR3 totals 15 residues. With 3 bases removed from V and 4 bases from J, the gap between germline ends came to 13 bases. Germline loops: CDR1 LNHDA, CDR2 SQIVND (reference sequence). The CDR3 DNA reads TGTGCCAGTAGTATGCGACAAACCCTGTACAATGAGCAGTTCTTC. This encodes CASSMRQTLYNEQFF.